The 4 T cell receptor beta chains below were found in one sample sequenced in a study of cytomegalovirus exposure and HLA in healthy donors. Sequencing used immunoSEQ multiplex PCR; TCRdb keeps in-frame clones, though not all of them. Altogether some 86,000 clones are present, 93% being singletons, with the ten largest covering 3.6%. The material sequenced was PBMCs. The receptor source for this set is a woman aged 25 to 39 in good health and CMV-seronegative.

The gene calls are TRBV11-2 and TRBJ2-5; possible D gene TRBD1, 8 bases. The V end was cut by 4 bases, the J end by 5 bases, with 17 bases between. Looked up from germline, CDR1 is SGHAT and CDR2 is FQNNGV. The CDR3 spans 15 residues. The DNA of the CDR3 is TGTGCCAGCAGCTCCACAGGGGGAGGGATGGAGACCCAGTACTTC. Translating gives CASSSTGGGMETQYF.

This clone has only one observation. The rearrangement links TRBV2 to TRBJ1-1; TRBD1 matches 7 bases. Trimming took 6 bases from V and 1 from J; bases not matched to a gene: 5. Germline CDR1 reads SNHLY; CDR2 reads FYNNEI. This CDR3 is built from 14 residues. CDR3 nucleotides: TGTGCCAGCAGAAAACAGGGGAAGAACACTGAAGCTTTCTTT. Translating it yields CASRKQGKNTEAFF.

The rearrangement joins TRBV6-6 to TRBJ2-7, with 7 bases that match TRBD2. V was clipped by 5 bases and J by 0 bases; unmatched bases: 7. Germline-derived CDR1 and CDR2 are MNHNY and SVGAGI (reference sequence). The CDR3 sequence is 15 residues long. CDR3 sequence reads: CASSRPSGVSYEQYF. CDR3 DNA: TGTGCCAGCAGTAGACCCAGCGGGGTCTCCTACGAGCAGTACTTC.

The chain recombines TRBV18 with TRBJ2-5; a possible D gene is TRBD2 (5 bases). CDR3 length equals 13 residues. V gave up 6 bases and J gave up 4 bases, with 12 bases separating them. The germline V gene has CDR1 KGHSH and CDR2 LQKENI. CDR3 bases: TGTGCCAGCTCGCTCCACCGGGGAGAGACCCAGTACTTC. Protein sequence: CASSLHRGETQYF.